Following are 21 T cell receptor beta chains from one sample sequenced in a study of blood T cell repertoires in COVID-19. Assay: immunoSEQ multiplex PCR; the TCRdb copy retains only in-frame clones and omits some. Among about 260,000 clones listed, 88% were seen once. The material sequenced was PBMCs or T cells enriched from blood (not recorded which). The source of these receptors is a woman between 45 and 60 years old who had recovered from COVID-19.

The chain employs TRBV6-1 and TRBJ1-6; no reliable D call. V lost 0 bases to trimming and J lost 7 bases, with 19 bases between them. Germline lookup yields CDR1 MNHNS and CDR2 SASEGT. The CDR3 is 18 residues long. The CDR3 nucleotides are TGTGCCAGCAGTGAAGCGTCTTTTGTTAGGCGAGGGAATTCACCCCTCCACTTT. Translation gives CASSEASFVRRGNSPLHF.

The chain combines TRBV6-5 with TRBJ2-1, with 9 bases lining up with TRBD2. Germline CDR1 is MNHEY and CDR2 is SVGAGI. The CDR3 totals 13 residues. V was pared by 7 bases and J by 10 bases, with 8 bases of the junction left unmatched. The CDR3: CASTLAGAREQFF. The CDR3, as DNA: TGTGCCAGCACCTTAGCGGGAGCTCGCGAGCAGTTCTTC.

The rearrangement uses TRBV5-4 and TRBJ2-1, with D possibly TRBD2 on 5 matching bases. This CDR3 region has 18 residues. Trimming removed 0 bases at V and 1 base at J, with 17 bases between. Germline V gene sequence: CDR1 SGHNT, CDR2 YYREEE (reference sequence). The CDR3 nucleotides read TGTGCCAGCAGCTTGGCCGGAGGCCAGCGACAATCCTACAATGAGCAGTTCTTC. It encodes CASSLAGGQRQSYNEQFF.

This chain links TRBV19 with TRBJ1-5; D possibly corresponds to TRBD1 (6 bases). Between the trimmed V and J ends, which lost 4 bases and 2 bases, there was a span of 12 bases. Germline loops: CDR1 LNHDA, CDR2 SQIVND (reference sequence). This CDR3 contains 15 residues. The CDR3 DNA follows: TGTGCCAGTAGTACGAGGACAGTCGGCAATCAGCCCCAGCATTTT. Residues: CASSTRTVGNQPQHF.

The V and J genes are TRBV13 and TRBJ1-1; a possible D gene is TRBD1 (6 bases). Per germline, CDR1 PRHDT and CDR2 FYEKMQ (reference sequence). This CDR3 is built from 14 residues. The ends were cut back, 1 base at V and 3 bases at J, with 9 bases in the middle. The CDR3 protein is CASSLDRVDTEAFF. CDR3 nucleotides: TGTGCCAGCAGCTTAGACAGGGTGGACACTGAAGCTTTCTTT.

The CDR3 sequence is CASSPYRANQPQHF. As DNA, the CDR3 is TGTGCCAGCAGCCCTTACAGGGCCAATCAGCCCCAGCATTTT. This chain links TRBV28 with TRBJ1-5, with D perhaps matching TRBD1 (6 bases). The length of the CDR3 is 14 residues. Deletions cut 6 bases from V and 3 bases from J, with 12 bases between. CDR1 is MDHEN, CDR2 SYDVKM, per germline.

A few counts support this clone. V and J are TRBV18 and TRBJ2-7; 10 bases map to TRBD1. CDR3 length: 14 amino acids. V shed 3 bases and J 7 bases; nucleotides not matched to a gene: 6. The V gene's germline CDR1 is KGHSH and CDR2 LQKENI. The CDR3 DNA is TGTGCCAGCTCACCGCTCGGGACAGGGGAGGAGCAGTACTTC. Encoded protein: CASSPLGTGEEQYF.

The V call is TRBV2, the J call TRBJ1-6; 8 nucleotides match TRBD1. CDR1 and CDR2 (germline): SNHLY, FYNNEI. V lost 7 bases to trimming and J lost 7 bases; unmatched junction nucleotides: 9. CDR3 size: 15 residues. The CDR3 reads CASMEGNRGNSPLHF. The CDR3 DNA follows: TGTGCCAGCATGGAAGGGAACAGGGGGAATTCACCCCTCCACTTT.

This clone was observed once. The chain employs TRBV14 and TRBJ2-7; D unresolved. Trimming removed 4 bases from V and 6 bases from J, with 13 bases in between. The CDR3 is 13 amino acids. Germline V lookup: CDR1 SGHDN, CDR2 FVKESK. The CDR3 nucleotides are TGTGCCAGCAGCCCTGCGCCATTTCTCGAGCAGTACTTC. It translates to CASSPAPFLEQYF.

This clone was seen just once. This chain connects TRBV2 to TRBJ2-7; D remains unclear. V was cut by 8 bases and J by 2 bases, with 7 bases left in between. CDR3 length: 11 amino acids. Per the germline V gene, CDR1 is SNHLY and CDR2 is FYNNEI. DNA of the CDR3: TGTGCCAGCGGTCAGACCTACGAGCAGTACTTC. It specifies CASGQTYEQYF.

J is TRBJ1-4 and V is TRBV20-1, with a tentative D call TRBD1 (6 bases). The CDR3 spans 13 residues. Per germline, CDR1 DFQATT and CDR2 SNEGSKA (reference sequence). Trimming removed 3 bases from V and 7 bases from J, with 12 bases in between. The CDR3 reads CSASFPGVEKLFF. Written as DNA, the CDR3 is TGCAGTGCTAGTTTTCCAGGGGTTGAAAAACTGTTTTTT.

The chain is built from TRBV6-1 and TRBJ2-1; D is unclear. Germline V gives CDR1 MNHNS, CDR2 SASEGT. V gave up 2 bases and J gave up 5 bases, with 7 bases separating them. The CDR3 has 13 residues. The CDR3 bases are TGTGCCAGCAGTGAACTACAGCACAATGAGCAGTTCTTC. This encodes CASSELQHNEQFF.

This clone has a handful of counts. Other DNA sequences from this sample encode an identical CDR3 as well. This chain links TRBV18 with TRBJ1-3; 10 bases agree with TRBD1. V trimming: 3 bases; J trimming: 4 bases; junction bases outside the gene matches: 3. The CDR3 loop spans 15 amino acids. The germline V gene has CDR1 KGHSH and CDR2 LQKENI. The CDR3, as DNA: TGTGCCAGCTCACCCGGACAGGGGGGCGGAAACACCATATATTTT. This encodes CASSPGQGGGNTIYF.

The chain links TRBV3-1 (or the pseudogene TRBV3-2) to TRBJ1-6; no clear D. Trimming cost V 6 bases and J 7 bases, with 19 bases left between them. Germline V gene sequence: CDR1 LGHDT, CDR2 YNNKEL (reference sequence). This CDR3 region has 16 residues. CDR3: CASRPHDRGQNSPLHF. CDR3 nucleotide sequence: TGTGCCAGCAGACCCCACGACCGGGGTCAAAATTCACCCCTCCACTTT.

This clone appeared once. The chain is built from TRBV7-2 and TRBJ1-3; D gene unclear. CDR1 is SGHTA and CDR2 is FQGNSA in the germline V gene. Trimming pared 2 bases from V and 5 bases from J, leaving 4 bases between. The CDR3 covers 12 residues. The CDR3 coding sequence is TGTGCCAGCAGCTTAAACAGAAACACCATATATTTT. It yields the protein CASSLNRNTIYF.

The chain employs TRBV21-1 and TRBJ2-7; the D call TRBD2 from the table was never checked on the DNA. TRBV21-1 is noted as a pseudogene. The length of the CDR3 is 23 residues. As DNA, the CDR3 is TGTGCCAGCAGCAAGGATAGGGCTATGGTGAATGCCGGACTAGCGGGAAAGAGGAACGAGCAGTACTTC. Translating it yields CASSKDRAMVNAGLAGKRNEQYF.

CDR3 region: CATSDQPSGRTQETQYF. The CDR3 DNA sequence: TGTGCCACCAGTGACCAACCTAGCGGGCGTACTCAAGAGACCCAGTACTTC. This chain links TRBV24-1 with TRBJ2-5, with TRBD2 identical over 8 bases. V lost 4 bases to trimming and J lost 2 bases; unmatched junction nucleotides: 11. Germline V gives CDR1 KGHDR, CDR2 SFDVKD. This CDR3 is 17 amino acids long.

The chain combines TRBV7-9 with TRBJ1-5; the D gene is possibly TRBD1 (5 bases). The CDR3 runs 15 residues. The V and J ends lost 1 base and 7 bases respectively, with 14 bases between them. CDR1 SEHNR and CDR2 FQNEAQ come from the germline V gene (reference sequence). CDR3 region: CASSLDSGGGQPQHF. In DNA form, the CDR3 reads TGTGCCAGCAGCTTAGATAGCGGGGGGGGACAGCCCCAGCATTTT.

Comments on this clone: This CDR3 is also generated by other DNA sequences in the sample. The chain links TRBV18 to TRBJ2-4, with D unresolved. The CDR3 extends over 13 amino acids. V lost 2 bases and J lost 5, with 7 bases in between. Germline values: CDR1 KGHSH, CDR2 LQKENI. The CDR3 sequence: CASSPGQENIQYF. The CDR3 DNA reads TGTGCCAGCTCACCAGGGCAGGAAAACATTCAGTACTTC.

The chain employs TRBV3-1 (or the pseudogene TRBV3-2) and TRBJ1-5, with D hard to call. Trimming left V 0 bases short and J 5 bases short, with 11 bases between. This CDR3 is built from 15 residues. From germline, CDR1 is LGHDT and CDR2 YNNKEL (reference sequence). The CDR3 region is CASSQDVQEDQPQHF. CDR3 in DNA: TGTGCCAGCAGCCAAGATGTGCAGGAGGATCAGCCCCAGCATTTT.

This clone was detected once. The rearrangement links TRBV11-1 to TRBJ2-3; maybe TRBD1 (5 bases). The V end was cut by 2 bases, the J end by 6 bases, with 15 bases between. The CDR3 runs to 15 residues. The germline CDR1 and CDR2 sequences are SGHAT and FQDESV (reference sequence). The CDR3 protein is CASSLPGASVDTQYF. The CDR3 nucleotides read TGTGCCAGCAGCTTACCTGGGGCTTCGGTGGATACGCAGTATTTT.